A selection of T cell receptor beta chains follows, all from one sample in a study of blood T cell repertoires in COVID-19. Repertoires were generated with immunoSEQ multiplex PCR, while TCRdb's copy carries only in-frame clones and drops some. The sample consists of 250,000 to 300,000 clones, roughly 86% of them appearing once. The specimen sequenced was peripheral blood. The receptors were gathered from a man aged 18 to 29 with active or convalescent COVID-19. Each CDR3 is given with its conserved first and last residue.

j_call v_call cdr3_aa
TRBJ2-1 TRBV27 CASSRPSTSGGRNEQFF
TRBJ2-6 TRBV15 CATSSRTGTGTGANVLTF
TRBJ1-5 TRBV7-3 CASSRRQGRNQPQHF
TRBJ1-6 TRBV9 CASSAGTVYSPLHF
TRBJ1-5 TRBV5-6 CASSAGTPNQPQHF
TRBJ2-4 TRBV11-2 CASSQRGDIAKNIQYF
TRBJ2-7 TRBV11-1 CASSPPGVWGEQYF
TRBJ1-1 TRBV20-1 CSASVERTEAFF
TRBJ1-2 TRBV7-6 CASSLAETGYNGYTF
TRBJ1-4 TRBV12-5 CASGPDRRTNEKLFF
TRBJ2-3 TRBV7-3 CASSLGLGTDTQYF
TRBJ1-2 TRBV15 CATSRGLANYGYTF
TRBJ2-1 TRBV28 CASSQDRVIDEQFF
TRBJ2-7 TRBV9 CASSAPHGAGVPMEQYF
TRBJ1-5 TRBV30 CAWNGGSNQPQHF
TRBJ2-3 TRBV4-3 CASSELDSLTDTQYF
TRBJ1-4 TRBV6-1 CASSEDRLNEKLFF
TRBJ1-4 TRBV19 CASSIGGTINEKLFF
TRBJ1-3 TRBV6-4 CASDDLSRGDTIYF
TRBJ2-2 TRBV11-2 CASSKMEYTGELFF
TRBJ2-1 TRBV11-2 CASRRQTNEQFF
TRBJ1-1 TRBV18 CASSGRGNTEAFF
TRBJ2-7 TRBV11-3 CASSLPGGNEQYF
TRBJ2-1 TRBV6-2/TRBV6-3 CASSYSGRASEQFF
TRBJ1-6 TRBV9 CASSQEVSSYNSPLHF
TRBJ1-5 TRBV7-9 CASSSAGGADQPQHF
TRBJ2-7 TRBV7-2 CASSFGSGRADYEQYF
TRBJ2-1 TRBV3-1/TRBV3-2 CASSPSARRGYEQFF
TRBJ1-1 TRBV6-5 CASSYSLNTEAFF
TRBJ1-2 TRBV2 CASTREWGLPYGYTF
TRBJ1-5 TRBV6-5 CASRPADSINQPQHF
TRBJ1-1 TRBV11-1 CASNRDRGLGTEAFF
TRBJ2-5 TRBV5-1 CASSPRRLEETQYF
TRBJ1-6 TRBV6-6 CATKAGIGSSNSPLHF
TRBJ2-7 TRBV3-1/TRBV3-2 CASSQGLAGGYEQYF
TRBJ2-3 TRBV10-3 CAISESYLTVSTDTQYF
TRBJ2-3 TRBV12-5 CASGLVPGWSTDTQYF
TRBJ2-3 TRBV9 CASSVGTSSTDTQYF
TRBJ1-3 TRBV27 CASSRRGSDTIYF
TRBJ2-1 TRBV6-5 CASSYRAGPQFF
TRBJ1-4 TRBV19 CASSRMTGGNEKLFF
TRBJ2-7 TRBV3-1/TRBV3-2 CASSQDASSGSIGQYF
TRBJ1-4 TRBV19 CASSGGALNEKLFF
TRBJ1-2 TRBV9 CASSERGDRDWYGGYTF
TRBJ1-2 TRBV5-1 CASSRQGADYGYTF
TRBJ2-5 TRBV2 CASGWGPETQYF
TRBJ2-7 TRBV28 CASSLLAGSYEQYF
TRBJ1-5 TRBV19 CASNPSGHPQHF
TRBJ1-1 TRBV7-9 CASSPVPEAFF
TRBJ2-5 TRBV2 CATGVREETQYF
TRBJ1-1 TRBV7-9 CASNTYLGGTEAFF
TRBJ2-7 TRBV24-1 CATGRGILAEQYF
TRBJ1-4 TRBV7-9 CASSREGQGAKKLFF
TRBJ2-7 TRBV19 CASKRAGAFYEQYF
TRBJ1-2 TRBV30 CAWSVSGVGYTF
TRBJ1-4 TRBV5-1 CASSLGGTSEKLFF
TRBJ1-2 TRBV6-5 CASTKRDRDYGYTF